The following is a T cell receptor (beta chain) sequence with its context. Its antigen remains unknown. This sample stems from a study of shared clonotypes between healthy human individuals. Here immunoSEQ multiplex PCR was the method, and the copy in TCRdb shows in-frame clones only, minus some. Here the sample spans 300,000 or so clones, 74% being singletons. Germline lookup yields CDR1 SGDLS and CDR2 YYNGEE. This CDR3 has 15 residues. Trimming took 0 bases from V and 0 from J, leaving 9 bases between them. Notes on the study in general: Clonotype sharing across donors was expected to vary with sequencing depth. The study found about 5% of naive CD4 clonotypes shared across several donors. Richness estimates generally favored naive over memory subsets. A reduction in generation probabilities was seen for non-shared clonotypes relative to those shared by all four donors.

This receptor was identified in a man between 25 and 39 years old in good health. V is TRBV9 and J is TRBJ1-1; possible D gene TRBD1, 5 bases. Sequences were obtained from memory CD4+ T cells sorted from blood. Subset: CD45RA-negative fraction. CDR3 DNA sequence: TGTGCCAGCAGCGTAGGGGGCAACATGAACACTGAAGCTTTCTTT. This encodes CASSVGGNMNTEAFF.